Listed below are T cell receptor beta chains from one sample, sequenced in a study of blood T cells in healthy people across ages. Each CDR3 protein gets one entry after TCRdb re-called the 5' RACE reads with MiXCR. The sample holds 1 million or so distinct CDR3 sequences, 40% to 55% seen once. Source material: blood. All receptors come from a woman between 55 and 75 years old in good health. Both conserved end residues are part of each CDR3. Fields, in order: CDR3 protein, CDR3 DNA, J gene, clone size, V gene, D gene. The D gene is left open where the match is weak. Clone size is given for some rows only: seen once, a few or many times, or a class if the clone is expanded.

CDR3 protein: CSARRGQGVGQPQHF
CDR3 DNA: TGCAGTGCTAGACGAGGACAGGGGGTAGGTCAGCCCCAGCATTTT
J gene: TRBJ1-5
clone size: -
V gene: TRBV20-1
D gene: TRBD1

CDR3 protein: CASSLSWFGELFF
CDR3 DNA: TGTGCCAGCAGTTTGAGCTGGTTCGGGGAGCTGTTTTTT
J gene: TRBJ2-2
clone size: -
V gene: TRBV28
D gene: -

CDR3 protein: CAWKVGGTGYEQFF
CDR3 DNA: TGTGCCTGGAAGGTCGGCGGGACGGGGTATGAGCAGTTCTTC
J gene: TRBJ2-1
clone size: few
V gene: TRBV30
D gene: -

CDR3 protein: CASSLRGPAGGSQETQYF
CDR3 DNA: TGTGCCAGCAGCTTGAGGGGCCCCGCAGGGGGGTCCCAAGAGACCCAGTACTTC
J gene: TRBJ2-5
clone size: -
V gene: TRBV11-3
D gene: -

CDR3 protein: CSARTRTLYNEQFF
CDR3 DNA: TGCAGTGCTAGGACCAGAACTCTTTACAATGAGCAGTTCTTC
J gene: TRBJ2-1
clone size: -
V gene: TRBV20-1
D gene: -

CDR3 protein: CASSPSGGAPYEQYF
CDR3 DNA: TGTGCCAGCAGCCCCTCTGGGGGGGCCCCCTACGAGCAGTACTTC
J gene: TRBJ2-7
clone size: -
V gene: TRBV2
D gene: -

CDR3 protein: CSAGKTGNKNIQYF
CDR3 DNA: TGCAGTGCGGGAAAGACAGGGAACAAAAACATTCAGTACTTC
J gene: TRBJ2-4
clone size: -
V gene: TRBV20-1
D gene: TRBD1

CDR3 protein: CASSPQGAGSYNEQFF
CDR3 DNA: TGTGCCAGCAGCCCACAGGGGGCAGGTTCCTACAATGAGCAGTTCTTC
J gene: TRBJ2-1
clone size: -
V gene: TRBV4-2
D gene: TRBD1

CDR3 protein: CSLRMGPDTQYF
CDR3 DNA: TGCAGCCTCAGGATGGGCCCAGATACGCAGTATTTT
J gene: TRBJ2-3
clone size: few
V gene: TRBV29-1
D gene: -

CDR3 protein: CASSDRFYEQYF
CDR3 DNA: TGTGCCAGCAGTGACAGGTTCTACGAGCAGTACTTC
J gene: TRBJ2-7
clone size: -
V gene: TRBV2
D gene: -

CDR3 protein: CASSLEGGHADTQYF
CDR3 DNA: TGTGCCAGCAGCTTAGAGGGAGGGCATGCAGATACGCAGTATTTT
J gene: TRBJ2-3
clone size: few
V gene: TRBV7-2
D gene: TRBD2

CDR3 protein: CASSVDSSETQYF
CDR3 DNA: TGCGCCAGCAGCGTGGATAGCTCAGAGACCCAGTACTTC
J gene: TRBJ2-5
clone size: -
V gene: TRBV5-1
D gene: -

CDR3 protein: CASNGSPSSYNEQFF
CDR3 DNA: TGTGCCAGCAACGGGAGTCCCAGCTCCTACAATGAGCAGTTCTTC
J gene: TRBJ2-1
clone size: few
V gene: TRBV6-6
D gene: -

CDR3 protein: CASSLIGDGYTF
CDR3 DNA: TGTGCCAGCAGTTTAATAGGGGACGGCTACACCTTC
J gene: TRBJ1-2
clone size: -
V gene: TRBV12-3/TRBV12-4
D gene: -

CDR3 protein: CACSGQGYEQYF
CDR3 DNA: TGTGCCTGCTCGGGACAGGGCTACGAGCAGTACTTC
J gene: TRBJ2-7
clone size: many
V gene: TRBV12-3/TRBV12-4
D gene: TRBD1

CDR3 protein: CASSLGGNTYEQYF
CDR3 DNA: TGCGCCAGCAGCTTGGGAGGGAATACCTACGAGCAGTACTTC
J gene: TRBJ2-7
clone size: few
V gene: TRBV5-1
D gene: -

CDR3 protein: CAWSLSAETQYF
CDR3 DNA: TGTGCCTGGAGCTTGTCGGCGGAGACCCAGTACTTC
J gene: TRBJ2-5
clone size: -
V gene: TRBV30
D gene: -

CDR3 protein: CASSALWKGPHTGELFF
CDR3 DNA: TGTGCCAGCAGCGCCCTCTGGAAGGGGCCGCACACCGGGGAGCTGTTTTTT
J gene: TRBJ2-2
clone size: -
V gene: TRBV7-8
D gene: -

CDR3 protein: CAIASGSVDEQYF
CDR3 DNA: TGTGCCATCGCTAGCGGGAGTGTCGACGAGCAGTACTTC
J gene: TRBJ2-7
clone size: few
V gene: TRBV10-3
D gene: TRBD2

CDR3 protein: CASSRAAATAYGHTF
CDR3 DNA: TGTGCCAGCAGTCGAGCGGCCGCGACAGCATATGGCCACACCTTC
J gene: TRBJ1-2
clone size: -
V gene: TRBV27
D gene: -

CDR3 protein: CSARGATRGGGHSNQPQHF
CDR3 DNA: TGCAGTGCTAGAGGGGCAACCAGGGGCGGGGGGCATAGCAATCAGCCCCAGCATTTT
J gene: TRBJ1-5
clone size: -
V gene: TRBV20-1
D gene: -

CDR3 protein: CSAIQGNEKLFF
CDR3 DNA: TGCAGTGCTATACAGGGTAATGAAAAACTGTTTTTT
J gene: TRBJ1-4
clone size: -
V gene: TRBV20-1
D gene: -

CDR3 protein: CASSYSSGRLEYF
CDR3 DNA: TGTGCCAGCAGTTACTCGAGTGGAAGGTTGGAGTACTTC
J gene: TRBJ2-5
clone size: -
V gene: TRBV6-6
D gene: -

CDR3 protein: CASRDRNAYEQYF
CDR3 DNA: TGCGCCAGCAGGGACAGGAACGCCTACGAGCAGTACTTC
J gene: TRBJ2-7
clone size: -
V gene: TRBV5-1
D gene: TRBD1

CDR3 protein: CASSYSGGTASEQFF
CDR3 DNA: TGTGCCAGCAGTTACTCGGGCGGGACGGCCAGTGAGCAGTTCTTC
J gene: TRBJ2-1
clone size: -
V gene: TRBV6-5
D gene: -

CDR3 protein: CSAHLAGTGGRGANVLTF
CDR3 DNA: TGCAGTGCTCATTTGGCTGGGACAGGGGGACGTGGGGCCAACGTCCTGACTTTC
J gene: TRBJ2-6
clone size: -
V gene: TRBV20-1
D gene: TRBD1

CDR3 protein: CASRQDRVETEAFF
CDR3 DNA: TGTGCCAGCAGACAAGACAGGGTTGAAACTGAAGCTTTCTTT
J gene: TRBJ1-1
clone size: -
V gene: TRBV6-1
D gene: TRBD1

CDR3 protein: CASSLEKMSNSPLHF
CDR3 DNA: TGTGCCAGCAGCTTAGAAAAGATGAGTAATTCACCCCTCCACTTT
J gene: TRBJ1-6
clone size: few
V gene: TRBV7-6
D gene: -

CDR3 protein: CATSRRTGDEQYF
CDR3 DNA: TGTGCCACCAGCAGGAGGACAGGGGACGAGCAGTACTTC
J gene: TRBJ2-7
clone size: once
V gene: TRBV15
D gene: TRBD1

CDR3 protein: CASREGQSSTDTQYF
CDR3 DNA: TGTGCCAGCAGGGAAGGACAGTCTAGCACAGATACGCAGTATTTT
J gene: TRBJ2-3
clone size: -
V gene: TRBV28
D gene: -

CDR3 protein: CASSPSGSGGETQYF
CDR3 DNA: TGTGCCAGCAGTCCCAGCGGGTCGGGAGGGGAGACCCAGTACTTC
J gene: TRBJ2-5
clone size: few
V gene: TRBV28
D gene: TRBD2

CDR3 protein: CASSLWGTGDEQYF
CDR3 DNA: TGTGCCAGCAGCTTATGGGGGACAGGCGACGAGCAGTACTTC
J gene: TRBJ2-7
clone size: -
V gene: TRBV7-9
D gene: TRBD1

CDR3 protein: CASSLGPGPNKQYF
CDR3 DNA: TGTGCCAGCAGCCTGGGACCGGGGCCCAACAAGCAGTACTTC
J gene: TRBJ2-7
clone size: -
V gene: TRBV9
D gene: -

CDR3 protein: CSALTGETQYF
CDR3 DNA: TGCAGTGCTTTAACAGGGGAGACCCAGTACTTC
J gene: TRBJ2-5
clone size: few
V gene: TRBV20-1
D gene: -

CDR3 protein: CASMDGTETLHSPLHF
CDR3 DNA: TGTGCCAGCATGGACGGGACGGAGACCTTGCATTCACCCCTCCACTTT
J gene: TRBJ1-6
clone size: -
V gene: TRBV28
D gene: -

CDR3 protein: CASSHPGQGYYEQYF
CDR3 DNA: TGTGCCAGCAGCCACCCGGGACAGGGATATTACGAGCAGTACTTC
J gene: TRBJ2-7
clone size: few
V gene: TRBV4-2
D gene: TRBD1

CDR3 protein: CTSSLGASNEQFF
CDR3 DNA: TGTACCAGCAGTTTAGGGGCGAGCAATGAGCAGTTCTTC
J gene: TRBJ2-1
clone size: -
V gene: TRBV7-9
D gene: -

CDR3 protein: CASNPISGRHYNEQFF
CDR3 DNA: TGTGCCAGCAATCCAATAAGCGGGAGGCACTACAATGAGCAGTTCTTC
J gene: TRBJ2-1
clone size: few
V gene: TRBV28
D gene: TRBD2

CDR3 protein: CASSLRRGARVHEQYF
CDR3 DNA: TGTGCCAGCAGTTTACGACGGGGGGCGCGGGTCCACGAGCAGTACTTC
J gene: TRBJ2-7
clone size: -
V gene: TRBV28
D gene: -

CDR3 protein: CASSTSGTSMPNEQFF
CDR3 DNA: TGTGCCAGCAGCACATCCGGGACTAGTATGCCCAATGAGCAGTTCTTC
J gene: TRBJ2-1
clone size: -
V gene: TRBV7-3
D gene: TRBD2

CDR3 protein: CASSLTGGPREQYF
CDR3 DNA: TGTGCCAGCAGTTTGACGGGAGGGCCTCGGGAGCAGTACTTC
J gene: TRBJ2-7
clone size: few
V gene: TRBV12-3/TRBV12-4
D gene: TRBD2

CDR3 protein: CASSYSGTGLSYEQYF
CDR3 DNA: TGCGCCAGCAGCTACTCCGGGACAGGCCTCTCCTACGAGCAGTACTTC
J gene: TRBJ2-7
clone size: -
V gene: TRBV5-1
D gene: TRBD1

CDR3 protein: CSGVTGGDGYTF
CDR3 DNA: TGCAGCGGGGTGACAGGGGGAGATGGCTACACCTTC
J gene: TRBJ1-2
clone size: -
V gene: TRBV29-1
D gene: TRBD1

CDR3 protein: CATSAPAAEAFF
CDR3 DNA: TGTGCCACCAGTGCGCCGGCCGCTGAAGCTTTCTTT
J gene: TRBJ1-1
clone size: -
V gene: TRBV10-3
D gene: -

CDR3 protein: CSATGTGRGGTEAFF
CDR3 DNA: TGCAGTGCTACCGGGACAGGGAGGGGAGGCACTGAAGCTTTCTTT
J gene: TRBJ1-1
clone size: -
V gene: TRBV20-1
D gene: TRBD1

CDR3 protein: CASSLGPGLGSYEQYF
CDR3 DNA: TGTGCCTCCTCCTTAGGTCCGGGACTGGGCTCCTACGAGCAGTACTTC
J gene: TRBJ2-7
clone size: -
V gene: TRBV7-9
D gene: -

CDR3 protein: CASSSFIAGVRDEQFF
CDR3 DNA: TGTGCCAGCAGTTCCTTTATAGCGGGAGTCAGGGATGAGCAGTTCTTC
J gene: TRBJ2-1
clone size: -
V gene: TRBV27
D gene: TRBD2